The 13 T cell receptor beta chains in this list originate from one sample, sequenced in a study of T cells in Graves' hyperthyroidism and ophthalmopathy. RNA transcripts were the template for amplifying TCR beta CDR3 regions. In the first-round RT-PCR of the TCR CDR3, the HTBI primer set was used. MiXCR, applied by TCRdb to the multiplex PCR reads, yields one record per CDR3 protein. The repertoire holds 600,000 or so distinct CDR3 sequences, with around 45% as singletons. Source material: peripheral blood or thyroid tissue (not recorded which). The receptors were sampled from a woman between 18 and 30 years old with Graves' hyperthyroidism.

This clonotype was observed a few times. The chain carries TRBV12-3 or TRBV12-4 and TRBJ1-1; a weak D match, TRBD1 (5 bases). This CDR3 has 15 residues. Trimming shortened V by 6 bases and J by 2 bases, and 16 bases separated the two germline ends. CDR3 sequence reads: CASRPGTTANTEAFF. CDR3 in DNA: TGTGCCAGCAGACCCGGGACCACAGCTAACACTGAAGCTTTCTTT.

Worth noting for this clonotype: A junction end diverges from the germline sequence, so it may reflect a read error. CDR3 amino acids: CASTDRGDSPLNF. The CDR3 DNA sequence: TGTGCCAGCACTGACAGGGGGGATTCACCCCTCAACTTT. The chain recombines TRBV6-1 with TRBJ1-6, with 9 bases matching TRBD1. CDR3 length: 13 amino acids. Germline-derived CDR1 and CDR2 are MNHNS and SASEGT.

This clonotype was recorded only once. The junction differs from germline at one of its ends, possibly a read error. This CDR3 reads CASSPRTGGKLVF. As DNA, the CDR3 is TGTGCCAGCAGCCCTAGGACCGGAGGAAAACTGGTTTTT. The gene calls are TRBV10-3 and TRBJ1-4; D remains ambiguous. Germline V gives CDR1 ENHRY, CDR2 SYGVKD. The CDR3 length is 13 residues.

This clonotype was observed at least ten times. The V gene is TRBV10-3, the J gene TRBJ1-2; D unresolved. CDR1 and CDR2 (germline): ENHRY, SYGVKD. Trimming left V 0 bases short and J 3 bases short, with 14 bases between. The CDR3 is made up of 16 amino acids. The CDR3 DNA reads TGTGCCATCAGTGAGTCTCCCGGGATAGCGGACTATGGCTACACCTTC. This encodes CAISESPGIADYGYTF.

The chain recombines TRBV24-1 with TRBJ1-5, with D uncertain. Germline lookup yields CDR1 KGHDR and CDR2 SFDVKD. The CDR3 has 11 amino acids. With 3 bases removed from V and 9 bases from J, the gap between germline ends came to 5 bases. The CDR3 sequence is CATSDGPPQHF. In DNA, the CDR3 is TGTGCCACCAGTGATGGACCGCCCCAGCATTTT.

The chain combines TRBV20-1 with TRBJ2-5, with 10 positions matching TRBD2. The V segment lost 5 bases and the J segment 5 bases; nucleotides outside the gene matches: 11. There are 15 residues in the CDR3. CDR1 and CDR2 (germline): DFQATT, SNEGSKA (reference sequence). The CDR3 reads CSAFETSGLGETQYF. The CDR3 nucleotides are TGCAGTGCTTTCGAGACTAGCGGGTTGGGCGAGACCCAGTACTTC.

This clonotype was recorded a few times. V usage is TRBV19 and J usage is TRBJ2-7; the D is unclear. CDR3 size: 11 residues. Germline CDR1 is LNHDA and CDR2 is SQIVND (reference sequence). V shed 6 bases and J shed 3 bases, with 6 bases lying between them. The CDR3 nucleotides read TGTGCCAGTAGCATCAACTACGAGCAGTACTTC. Protein sequence: CASSINYEQYF.

The J gene is TRBJ2-7, the V gene TRBV5-6; possibly TRBD1 for D (5 bases). Germline V gene lookup returns CDR1 SGHDT and CDR2 YYEEEE. The CDR3 totals 14 residues. Trimming shortened V by 3 bases and J by 5 bases, and 15 bases separated the two germline ends. CDR3 in DNA: TGTGCCAGCAGCTCGACAACCAAGGGGCACGAGCAGTACTTC. It encodes CASSSTTKGHEQYF.

This clonotype was recorded many times. The rearrangement links TRBV29-1 to TRBJ1-2, with D possibly matching TRBD1 (5 bases). The CDR3 is made up of 14 amino acids. V was shortened by 2 bases and J by 3 bases, with 13 bases between the two germline ends. Germline V CDR1 and CDR2: SQVTM, ANQGSEA. CDR3 DNA sequence: TGCAGCGTTGAAAATGGGGCTTCAGACTATGGCTACACCTTC. Protein sequence: CSVENGASDYGYTF.

Only a few counts were recorded for this clonotype. This chain connects TRBV6-4 to TRBJ1-2; a possible D gene is TRBD1 (6 bases). The CDR3 is made up of 15 amino acids. The V gene's germline CDR1 is MRHNA and CDR2 SNTAGT. Trimming shortened V by 7 bases and J by 8 bases, and 23 bases separated the two germline ends. CDR3: CASTSPGHRFDGYTF. CDR3 DNA: TGTGCCAGCACCTCCCCGGGACACCGATTTGACGGCTACACCTTC.

In this sample, this clonotype turned up a few times. This chain uses TRBV2 with TRBJ2-5; 13 bases match TRBD2. Germline CDR1 and CDR2: SNHLY and FYNNEI. CDR3 size: 16 residues. V trimming: 6 bases; J trimming: 2 bases; junction bases outside the gene matches: 6. CDR3 protein: CASSPGTSGTQETQYF. Here the CDR3 DNA reads TGTGCCAGCAGCCCCGGGACTAGCGGGACTCAAGAGACCCAGTACTTC.

This clonotype was counted at least ten times. The V and J genes are TRBV10-3 and TRBJ1-5, with no clear D. The V end was cut by 2 bases, the J end by 3 bases, with 11 bases between. In germline, CDR1 is ENHRY, CDR2 SYGVKD. The length of the CDR3 is 15 residues. The CDR3 DNA reads as TGTGCCATCAGTGAGAATACCTACGTCAATCAGCCCCAGCATTTT. It encodes CAISENTYVNQPQHF.

By share, this clonotype counts as medium-sized. CDR3: CASSEAGRGRGYTF. CDR3 sequence (DNA): TGTGCCAGCAGTGAAGCAGGCAGGGGGCGAGGCTACACCTTC. The rearrangement uses TRBV2 and TRBJ1-2; 8 bases match TRBD1. Trimming removed 0 bases from V and 8 bases from J; junction bases left unmatched: 5. In germline, CDR1 is SNHLY, CDR2 FYNNEI. This CDR3 is 14 amino acids long.